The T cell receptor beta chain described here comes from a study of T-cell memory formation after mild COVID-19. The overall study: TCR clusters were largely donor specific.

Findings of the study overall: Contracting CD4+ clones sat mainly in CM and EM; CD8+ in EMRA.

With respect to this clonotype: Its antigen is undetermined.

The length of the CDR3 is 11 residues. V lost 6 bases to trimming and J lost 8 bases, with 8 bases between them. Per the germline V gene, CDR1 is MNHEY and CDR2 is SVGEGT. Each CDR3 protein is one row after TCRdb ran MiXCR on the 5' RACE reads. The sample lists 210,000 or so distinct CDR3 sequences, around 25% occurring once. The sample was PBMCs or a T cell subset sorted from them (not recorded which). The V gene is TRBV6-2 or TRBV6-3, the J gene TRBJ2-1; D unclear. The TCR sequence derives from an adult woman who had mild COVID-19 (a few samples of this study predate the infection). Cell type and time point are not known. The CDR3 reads CASSPLHEQFF. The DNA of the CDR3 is TGTGCCAGCAGCCCCCTCCATGAGCAGTTCTTC.